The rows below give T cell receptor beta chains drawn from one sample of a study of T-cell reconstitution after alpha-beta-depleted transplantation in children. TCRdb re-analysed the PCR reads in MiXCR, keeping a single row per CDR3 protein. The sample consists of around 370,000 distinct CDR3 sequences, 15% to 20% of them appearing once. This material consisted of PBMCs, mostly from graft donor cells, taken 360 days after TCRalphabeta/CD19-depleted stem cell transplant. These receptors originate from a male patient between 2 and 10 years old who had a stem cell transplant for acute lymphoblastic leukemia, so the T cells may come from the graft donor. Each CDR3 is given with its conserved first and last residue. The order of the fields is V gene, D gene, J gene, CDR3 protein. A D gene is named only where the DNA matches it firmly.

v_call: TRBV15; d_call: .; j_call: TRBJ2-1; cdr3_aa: CATSPLPGTGNEQFF
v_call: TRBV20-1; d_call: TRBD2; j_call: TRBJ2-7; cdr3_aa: CSASLAEEDGYEQYF
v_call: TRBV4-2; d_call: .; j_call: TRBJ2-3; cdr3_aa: CASSQGGRQPSTDTQYF
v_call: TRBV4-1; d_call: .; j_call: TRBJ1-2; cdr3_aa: CASSQDGGTGAFSSMSYTF
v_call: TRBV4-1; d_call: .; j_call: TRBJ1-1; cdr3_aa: CASSQHGVNTEAFF
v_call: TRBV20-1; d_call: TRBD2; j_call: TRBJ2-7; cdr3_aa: CSARASGALYEQYF
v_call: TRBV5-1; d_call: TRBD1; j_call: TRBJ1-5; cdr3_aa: CASSLGTGSNQPQHF
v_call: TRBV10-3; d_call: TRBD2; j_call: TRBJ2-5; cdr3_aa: CAISSGTSAETQYF
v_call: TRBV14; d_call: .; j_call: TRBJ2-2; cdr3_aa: CASSQGWADLHTGELFF
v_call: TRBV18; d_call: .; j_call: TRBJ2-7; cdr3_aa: CASSPTVSTLYEQYF
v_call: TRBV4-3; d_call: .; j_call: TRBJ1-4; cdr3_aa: CASSQEWRASGKLFF
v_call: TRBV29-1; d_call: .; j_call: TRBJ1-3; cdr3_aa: CSVGAGASGNTIYF
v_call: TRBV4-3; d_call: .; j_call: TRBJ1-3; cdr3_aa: CASSQDLPGLSSGNTIYF
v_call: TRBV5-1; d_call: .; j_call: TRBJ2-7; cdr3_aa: CASSLVGQGYEQYF
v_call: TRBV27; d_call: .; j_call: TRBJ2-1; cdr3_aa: CASSSGLNEQFF
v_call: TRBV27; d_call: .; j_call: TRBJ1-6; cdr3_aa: CASSTRAVYNSPLHF
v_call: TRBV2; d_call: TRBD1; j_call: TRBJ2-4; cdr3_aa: CASSGDRGRLAKNIQYF
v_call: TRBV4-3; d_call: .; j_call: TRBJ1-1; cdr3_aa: CASSQVESGKAFF
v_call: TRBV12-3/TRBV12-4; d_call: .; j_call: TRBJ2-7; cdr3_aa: CASCRTYYEQYF
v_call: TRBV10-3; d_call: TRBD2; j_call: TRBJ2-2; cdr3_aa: CAISEPGLVPNGELFF
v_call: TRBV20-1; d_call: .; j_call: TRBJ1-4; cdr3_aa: CSARDPSWRGRLATNEKLFF
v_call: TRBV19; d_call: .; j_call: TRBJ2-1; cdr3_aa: CASSIGGGISYNEQFF
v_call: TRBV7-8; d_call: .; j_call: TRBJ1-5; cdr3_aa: CASSLELRGSNQPQHF
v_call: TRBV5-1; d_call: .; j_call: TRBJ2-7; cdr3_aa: CASSLGIYGAKSLYEQYF
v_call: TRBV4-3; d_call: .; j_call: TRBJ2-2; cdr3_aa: CASSQEGDAVHTGELFF
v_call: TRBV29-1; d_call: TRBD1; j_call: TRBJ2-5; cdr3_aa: CSVSRGRETQYF
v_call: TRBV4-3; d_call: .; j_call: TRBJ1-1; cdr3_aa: CASSQGPNGGTEAFF
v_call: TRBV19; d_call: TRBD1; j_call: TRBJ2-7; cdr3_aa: CASSTGQGLSYEQYF
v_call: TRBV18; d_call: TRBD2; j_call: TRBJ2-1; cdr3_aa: CASSPGTSGSNREQFF
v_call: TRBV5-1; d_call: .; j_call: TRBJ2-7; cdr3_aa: CASSLLSAGSSYEQYF
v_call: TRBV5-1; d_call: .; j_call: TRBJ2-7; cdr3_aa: CASSLRGTVSYEQYF
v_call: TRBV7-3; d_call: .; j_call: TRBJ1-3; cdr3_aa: CASSCEEGRSGNTIYF
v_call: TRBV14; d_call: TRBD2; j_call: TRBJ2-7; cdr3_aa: CASSQAPGGYEQYF